This T cell receptor beta chain derives from a study of cytomegalovirus exposure and HLA in healthy donors. PCR was performed using 60 Vbeta and 13 Jbeta primers. The protocol was immunoSEQ multiplex PCR, while the TCRdb copy is restricted to in-frame clones and leaves out a portion. The sample lists 120,000 to 150,000 clones, 70% to 85% seen once, with about 1.7% in the top ten. V gave up 7 bases and J gave up 2 bases, with 8 bases separating them. CDR3 length equals 12 residues. The germline V gene has CDR1 SNHLY and CDR2 FYNNEI. The genes are TRBV2 and TRBJ2-5; possibly TRBD1 for D (5 bases). The TCR was taken from a man aged 35 to 55 in good health and CMV-seronegative. Source material: PBMCs. CDR3 nucleotides: TGTGCCAGCAACCAGGGACAAGAGACCCAGTACTTC. It codes for CASNQGQETQYF.